These 26 T cell receptor beta chains were sequenced from one sample in a study of T cells in tumors after PD-1 blockade (dated by TCRdb to between 2018 and 2020). Library preparation employed the immunoSEQ multiplex PCR assay. TCRdb re-hosts the immuneACCESS table, in-frame sequences only. Its copies lack some clones; in the studies checked, an unresolved V gene accounts for under half of them, and the cause for the rest is not known. A total of around 45,000 clones appear in this sample, 70% to 85% of them only once. The ten largest make up about 9% of the sample. The material sequenced was PBMCs, taken before anti-PD-1 therapy. Every receptor here comes from a human donor with advanced basal cell or squamous cell carcinoma (not recorded which).

The chain is built from TRBV15 and TRBJ1-4; TRBD1 is a possible D gene (5 bases). CDR3 length equals 13 residues. Trimming removed 8 bases at V and 3 bases at J, with 10 bases between. The V gene's germline CDR1 is LNHNV and CDR2 YYDKDF (reference sequence). The CDR3 sequence is CATWGEPNEKLFF. CDR3 in DNA: TGTGCCACCTGGGGGGAGCCTAATGAAAAACTGTTTTTT.

On this clone: One junction end does not reproduce the germline sequence, and a read error may be involved. J is TRBJ2-5 and V is TRBV5-1, with a possible D match to TRBD2 (5 bases). Germline loops: CDR1 SGHRS, CDR2 YFSETQ. CDR3 length: 16 residues. The CDR3 here is CASSFSPSDSAEAQYF. CDR3 bases: TGCGCCAGCAGCTTCAGCCCCTCGGACTCAGCAGAGGCCCAGTACTTC. The full variable domain, with the rest looked up from reference TRBV5-1 and TRBJ2-5, is KAGVTQTPRYLIKTRGQQVTLSCSPISGHRSVSWYQQTPGQGLQFLFEYFSETQRNKGNFPGRFSGRQFSNSRSEMNVSTLELGDSALYLCASSFSPSDSAEAQYFGPGTRLLVL.

This sequence joins TRBV10-3 and TRBJ2-1; either TRBD1 or TRBD2 may supply D (5 bases each). V was shortened by 6 bases and J by 5 bases, with 8 bases between the two germline ends. This CDR3 is built from 12 residues. Germline V CDR1 and CDR2: ENHRY, SYGVKD. The CDR3 nucleotides are TGTGCCATCAGCGGGACCCACAATGAGCAGTTCTTC. It is translated as CAISGTHNEQFF.

The genes are TRBV29-1 and TRBJ1-1; D is uncertain. CDR3 size: 11 residues. The germline V gene encodes CDR1 SQVTM and CDR2 ANQGSEA. The V end was cut by 4 bases, the J end by 7 bases, with 10 bases between. The CDR3, as DNA: TGCAGCGTTGGAGCCGGATTTGAAGCTTTCTTT. Encoded protein: CSVGAGFEAFF.

The chain links TRBV4-2 to TRBJ1-4, with D unresolved. The CDR3 length is 13 residues. Germline V lookup: CDR1 LGHNA, CDR2 YNFKEQ. Trimming removed 0 bases from V and 7 bases from J, with 6 bases in between. CDR3: CASSQDQFEKLFF. The CDR3 DNA sequence: TGTGCCAGCAGCCAAGATCAGTTTGAAAAACTGTTTTTT.

The chain combines TRBV6-5 with TRBJ2-7; no reliable D call. The V gene's germline CDR1 is MNHEY and CDR2 SVGAGI. V was clipped by 2 bases and J by 4 bases, with 15 bases between them. The CDR3 totals 15 residues. As DNA, the CDR3 is TGTGCCAGCAGTTACCAACGATTACCTGAATACGAGCAGTACTTC. Amino acid sequence: CASSYQRLPEYEQYF.

This clone showed up just a few times. The CDR3 reads CATSLDAQKSYEQYF. The CDR3 region has the DNA TGTGCCACCAGCCTAGATGCCCAGAAGTCCTACGAGCAGTACTTC. V and J are TRBV15 and TRBJ2-7; D remains ambiguous. The germline CDR1 and CDR2 sequences are LNHNV and YYDKDF (reference sequence). V was pared by 5 bases and J by 1 base, with 15 bases between. This CDR3 has 15 amino acids.

This clone appeared a single time. The chain is built from TRBV5-1 and TRBJ1-4; weak D call: TRBD1 (5 bases). CDR3 length: 15 residues. Germline V gene lookup returns CDR1 SGHRS and CDR2 YFSETQ. V was trimmed by 0 bases and J by 8 bases, leaving 14 bases between them. The CDR3 region is CASSLEGVPPEKLFF. In DNA form, the CDR3 reads TGCGCCAGCAGCTTGGAAGGGGTCCCCCCCGAAAAACTGTTTTTT.

The chain uses TRBV19 and TRBJ2-7, with 8 bases fitting TRBD1. Trimming cost V 5 bases and J 4 bases; bases outside gene matches: 4. The length of the CDR3 is 13 residues. CDR1 and CDR2 from the germline V gene are LNHDA and SQIVND (reference sequence). The CDR3 DNA reads as TGTGCCAGTAGTCTGAGGGACAGGTACGAGCAGTACTTC. Translating gives CASSLRDRYEQYF.

The rearrangement uses TRBV28 and TRBJ2-4; D remains unclear. V lost 2 bases and J 7 bases, leaving 6 bases between the germline ends. Germline V gene lookup returns CDR1 MDHEN and CDR2 SYDVKM. This CDR3 has 12 amino acids. CDR3 sequence (DNA): TGTGCCAGCAGTTTAGTAGGTAACATTCAGTACTTC. Protein sequence: CASSLVGNIQYF.

The genes are TRBV4-2 and TRBJ2-1; 11 bases are a match to TRBD2. The germline V gene has CDR1 LGHNA and CDR2 YNFKEQ. CDR3 length equals 17 residues. J was trimmed by 10 bases and V by 4 bases; bases with no gene match: 15. Here the CDR3 reads CASSPTPGTSGSPEQFF. CDR3 sequence (DNA): TGTGCCAGCAGCCCTACACCCGGGACTAGCGGATCTCCGGAGCAGTTCTTC.

This chain joins TRBV15 and TRBJ2-3, with D possibly being TRBD1 (5 bases). CDR1 and CDR2 from the germline V gene are LNHNV and YYDKDF (reference sequence). The CDR3 covers 14 residues. With 3 bases removed from V and 1 base from J, the gap between germline ends came to 8 bases. The CDR3 loop is CATSSMTGTDTQYF. CDR3 coding DNA: TGTGCCACCAGCAGTATGACAGGCACAGATACGCAGTATTTT.

The rearrangement uses TRBV12-3 or TRBV12-4 and TRBJ2-3; D is undetermined. V lost 0 bases and J lost 3, with 4 bases in between. This CDR3 contains 13 residues. In DNA, the CDR3 is TGTGCCAGCAGTTTAGCGCAAACAGATACGCAGTATTTT. Translated: CASSLAQTDTQYF.

To note about this clone: Since no conserved phenylalanine or tryptophan closes the CDR3, a read error is the likely cause. The limits of the CDR3 on the DNA are not certain, so only TCRdb's listed CDR3 is given. V usage is TRBV28 and J usage is TRBJ2-7; the D call of TRBD1 is as the table states it, not checked on the DNA. The V gene's germline CDR1 is MDHEN and CDR2 SYDVKM. The length of the CDR3 is 12 amino acids, counting both ends. CDR3 residues: CASSFYTGTVSL.

The chain recombines TRBV5-1 with TRBJ2-3; 9 bases are shared with TRBD2. CDR3 length equals 15 residues. Unmatched junction bases numbered 2, after V lost 0 bases and J lost 3 bases. Per germline, CDR1 SGHRS and CDR2 YFSETQ. The CDR3 DNA reads TGCGCCAGCAGCTTGGGAGCGGGAGGAACAGATACGCAGTATTTT. Protein product: CASSLGAGGTDTQYF.

The chain is built from TRBV5-1 and TRBJ2-7, with D maybe TRBD2 (6 bases). Germline V gene lookup returns CDR1 SGHRS and CDR2 YFSETQ. This CDR3 comprises 14 residues. Between the trimmed V and J ends, which lost 0 bases and 3 bases, there was a span of 10 bases. As DNA, the CDR3 is TGCGCCAGCAGCTTGGAACTAGCCGACTACGAGCAGTACTTC. Translating gives CASSLELADYEQYF.

The chain is built from TRBV3-1 (or the pseudogene TRBV3-2) and TRBJ1-1; tentative D call: TRBD1 (5 bases). The germline V and J ends were trimmed by 3 bases and 10 bases, with 15 bases remaining between them. Germline V gene lookup returns CDR1 LGHDT and CDR2 YNNKEL (reference sequence). The CDR3 has 13 residues. CDR3 amino acids: CASSHFRDSGAFF. The CDR3 DNA follows: TGTGCCAGCAGCCATTTTCGAGACAGTGGAGCTTTCTTT.

The chain couples TRBV6-5 to TRBJ2-1; TRBD2 matches 8 bases. Germline CDR1 is MNHEY and CDR2 is SVGAGI. CDR3 size: 16 residues. After removal of 2 bases from V and 1 base from J, the junction contained 4 bases not matched to a gene. CDR3 sequence reads: CASSYEAGGSYNEQFF. The CDR3 nucleotides read TGTGCCAGCAGTTACGAGGCGGGAGGTTCCTACAATGAGCAGTTCTTC.

This clone occurred once. The chain uses TRBV7-2 and TRBJ2-5; no definite D call. CDR1 SGHTA and CDR2 FQGNSA come from the germline V gene. V gave up 1 base and J gave up 5 bases, with 11 bases separating them. This CDR3 comprises 14 residues. CDR3 in amino acids: CASSLGFRVETQYF. CDR3 coding DNA: TGTGCCAGCAGCTTAGGGTTCCGGGTGGAGACCCAGTACTTC. The full variable domain, completed using reference TRBV7-2 and TRBJ2-5, is GAGVSQSPSNKVTEKGKDVELRCDPISGHTALYWYRQSLGQGLEFLIYFQGNSAPDKSGLPSDRFSAERTGGSVSTLTIQRTQQEDSAVYLCASSLGFRVETQYFGPGTRLLVL.

The rearrangement links TRBV28 to TRBJ2-7, with TRBD2 matching over 11 bases. CDR3 length: 17 amino acids. Per germline, CDR1 MDHEN and CDR2 SYDVKM. J was trimmed by 4 bases and V by 1 base; bases with no gene match: 9. The CDR3 DNA reads as TGTGCCAGCAGTTTATATCCTTGGGTAGCGGGAGGGTACGAGCAGTACTTC. Protein product: CASSLYPWVAGGYEQYF.

The chain joins TRBV7-2 to TRBJ2-7; 7 nucleotides align to TRBD2. Germline values: CDR1 SGHTA, CDR2 FQGNSA. CDR3 size: 14 residues. Unmatched junction bases numbered 8, after V lost 6 bases and J lost 3 bases. As DNA, the CDR3 is TGTGCCAGCAGTTACCCGGGAGGACTCTACGAGCAGTACTTC. It encodes CASSYPGGLYEQYF.

This rearrangement joins TRBV10-3 to TRBJ1-3; 11 bases map to TRBD1. The CDR3 is 16 amino acids. V lost 6 bases to trimming and J lost 8 bases; unmatched junction nucleotides: 12. Germline CDR1 reads ENHRY; CDR2 reads SYGVKD. The CDR3 nucleotides are TGTGCCATCAGGAGACAGCCGGGACAGGGGGGAGACACCATATATTTT. This sequence encodes CAIRRQPGQGGDTIYF.

Notes on this clone: The same CDR3 arises from other DNA sequences in this sample as well. V is TRBV5-1 and J is TRBJ2-7, with D tentatively TRBD2 (7 bases). CDR3 length: 15 amino acids. The ends were cut back, 0 bases at V and 7 bases at J, with 17 bases in the middle. Germline loops: CDR1 SGHRS, CDR2 YFSETQ. The CDR3 loop is CASSLGLRGLKEQYF. In DNA form, the CDR3 reads TGCGCCAGCAGCTTGGGTCTGCGGGGGCTAAAGGAGCAGTACTTC.

The CDR3 loop reads CASRTGYPGTEAFF. In nucleotides, the CDR3 is TGTGCCAGCAGGACAGGGTATCCGGGAACTGAAGCTTTCTTT. The V gene is TRBV6-5, the J gene TRBJ1-1; 7 bases agree with TRBD1. This CDR3 is built from 14 residues. J gave up 5 bases and V 6 bases, and 9 bases lay outside the gene matches. Per germline, CDR1 MNHEY and CDR2 SVGAGI.

In its sample, this clone is medium-sized. The gene calls are TRBV9 and TRBJ1-1; tentative D call: TRBD1 (5 bases). The CDR3 runs to 13 residues. V was shortened by 4 bases and J by 9 bases, with 16 bases between the two germline ends. Per germline, CDR1 SGDLS and CDR2 YYNGEE. CDR3 sequence reads: CASSPRTFEKAFF. CDR3 sequence (DNA): TGTGCCAGCAGCCCCCGGACATTCGAAAAAGCTTTCTTT.

V usage is TRBV5-4 and J usage is TRBJ2-6; D gene ambiguous. Germline assignment: CDR1 SGHNT and CDR2 YYREEE (reference sequence). Between the trimmed V and J ends, which lost 0 bases and 2 bases, there was a span of 12 bases. CDR3 length: 17 amino acids. CDR3 sequence (DNA): TGTGCCAGCAGCTTGGCTGGCAGTCTAACTGGGGCCAACGTCCTGACTTTC. It translates to CASSLAGSLTGANVLTF.